Shown below are 31 T cell receptor beta chains from a single sample sequenced in a study of T cells of healthy individuals. Via MiXCR, TCRdb re-called the 5' RACE reads, giving one row per CDR3 protein. The data contain around 83,000 distinct CDR3 sequences, more than 5% of them singletons. These receptors came from a female donor in good health.

This clonotype showed up many times. The chain couples TRBV28 to TRBJ2-7, with TRBD1 matching over 11 bases. The ends lost 7 bases at V and 6 bases at J; junction bases unmatched: 11. The CDR3 length is 15 residues. Germline assignment: CDR1 MDHEN and CDR2 SYDVKM. The CDR3 protein is CASTPGGTGGGEQYF. The CDR3 DNA is TGTGCCAGCACCCCAGGGGGGACAGGGGGTGGCGAGCAGTACTTC.

The gene calls are TRBV7-2 and TRBJ2-1; the D gene is possibly TRBD2 (6 bases). Trimming pared 8 bases from V and 12 bases from J, leaving 26 bases between. Germline CDR1 SGHTA, CDR2 FQGNSA. CDR3 size: 15 residues. Here the CDR3 reads CASDRGGTPSLGQFF. CDR3 in DNA: TGTGCCAGCGACCGCGGCGGGACCCCTTCACTCGGGCAGTTCTTC.

This clonotype occurred many times. This rearrangement joins TRBV5-1 to TRBJ2-3; either TRBD1 or TRBD2 may supply D (5 bases each). The CDR3 contains 16 residues. Germline-derived CDR1 and CDR2 are SGHRS and YFSETQ. The V gene lost 0 bases and the J gene lost 1 base, with 12 bases spanning the gap. The CDR3 sequence: CASSLVPGTRTDTQYF. As DNA, the CDR3 is TGCGCCAGCAGCTTGGTTCCGGGGACCCGCACAGATACGCAGTATTTT.

This clonotype occurred a few times. This chain joins TRBV11-2 and TRBJ1-1; TRBD1 might be the D (5 bases). This CDR3 comprises 16 residues. The V and J ends lost 0 bases and 1 base respectively, with 12 bases between them. Germline V lookup: CDR1 SGHAT, CDR2 FQNNGV. The DNA of the CDR3 is TGTGCCAGCAGCTTAGAAATTAGGGGATCGAACACTGAAGCTTTCTTT. Protein: CASSLEIRGSNTEAFF.

This clonotype was detected only a few times. The V and J genes are TRBV5-4 and TRBJ2-2, with TRBD2 matching over 7 bases. The CDR3 covers 16 residues. The trim removed 2 bases at V and 3 bases at J, leaving 7 bases unmatched. Germline CDR1 is SGHNT and CDR2 is YYREEE (reference sequence). The CDR3 is CASSLGGSGDTGELFF. As DNA, the CDR3 is TGTGCCAGCAGCTTAGGCGGGAGCGGGGACACCGGGGAGCTGTTTTTT.

This clonotype showed up many times. The chain joins TRBV5-5 to TRBJ2-1; possibly TRBD2 for D (6 bases). Germline V gene data show CDR1 as SGHKS and CDR2 as YYEKEE (reference sequence). V lost 0 bases to trimming and J lost 7 bases, with 11 bases between them. CDR3 size: 14 residues. CDR3 DNA: TGTGCCAGCAGCTTGGTGCTAGCGACGAATGAGCAGTTCTTC. Encoded protein: CASSLVLATNEQFF.

This clonotype was counted at least ten times. The CDR3 coding sequence is TGTGCCAGCAGCTATGTACCGGGACTAGCACCCGTTGAGCAGTTCTTC. This translates into CASSYVPGLAPVEQFF. The genes are TRBV7-9 and TRBJ2-1, with 9 bases identical to TRBD2. J was trimmed by 9 bases and V by 4 bases; bases with no gene match: 13. The CDR3 is made up of 16 amino acids. Germline V CDR1 and CDR2: SEHNR, FQNEAQ (reference sequence).

This clonotype showed up many times. The V gene is TRBV29-1, the J gene TRBJ1-1, with TRBD1 identical over 8 bases. The CDR3 spans 13 residues. Germline-derived CDR1 and CDR2 are SQVTM and ANQGSEA. Trimming cost V 4 bases and J 5 bases; bases outside gene matches: 6. The CDR3 loop is CSVADRVGTEAFF. The CDR3 DNA follows: TGCAGCGTTGCGGACAGGGTAGGAACTGAAGCTTTCTTT. The complete variable domain, with remaining parts taken from reference TRBV29-1 and TRBJ1-1, reads SAVISQKPSRDICQRGTSLTIQCQVDSQVTMMFWYRQQPGQSLTLIATANQGSEATYESGFVIDKFPISRPNLTFSTLTVSNMSPEDSSIYLCSVADRVGTEAFFGQGTRLTVV.

This clonotype was detected ten times or more. The chain employs TRBV6-5 and TRBJ2-3; 8 bases are shared with TRBD2. CDR3 length: 17 amino acids. Germline CDR1 reads MNHEY; CDR2 reads SVGAGI. The V gene end was trimmed by 6 bases and the J gene end by 2 bases; junction bases not matched to a gene: 13. Here the CDR3 DNA reads TGTGCCAGCAGCCGCCTGGCGGGGGGCCCCCACACAGATACGCAGTATTTT. Its protein product is CASSRLAGGPHTDTQYF.

The gene calls are TRBV29-1 and TRBJ2-3, with TRBD1 matching over 11 bases. This CDR3 has 15 residues. Losses at the gene ends were 2 bases for V and 4 bases for J; bases not matched to a gene: 5. The germline V gene encodes CDR1 SQVTM and CDR2 ANQGSEA. The CDR3 loop reads CSVETGQGGSDTQYF. CDR3 bases: TGCAGCGTTGAAACGGGACAGGGGGGATCAGATACGCAGTATTTT.

This clonotype was detected many times. This chain's CDR3 is CASSYRQETYNEQFF. The DNA for the CDR3 is TGTGCCAGCAGTTACAGACAGGAAACTTACAATGAGCAGTTCTTC. V is TRBV6-6 and J is TRBJ2-1; tentative D call: TRBD1 (6 bases). Trimming removed 2 bases from V and 4 bases from J, with 12 bases in between. The V gene's germline CDR1 is MNHNY and CDR2 SVGAGI (reference sequence). CDR3 length: 15 amino acids.

This clonotype was counted between two and nine times. The rearrangement joins TRBV14 to TRBJ1-2; D is undetermined. The CDR3 length is 17 residues. Germline V lookup: CDR1 SGHDN, CDR2 FVKESK. The V and J ends lost 0 bases and 1 base respectively, with 15 bases between them. This CDR3 is CASSQDPLTNYNYGYTF. CDR3 coding DNA: TGTGCCAGCAGCCAAGATCCCCTAACTAACTATAACTATGGCTACACCTTC.

The chain carries TRBV28 and TRBJ1-1; 8 bases line up with TRBD1. This CDR3 is built from 15 residues. Germline CDR1 reads MDHEN; CDR2 reads SYDVKM. J lost 1 base, V lost 6 bases, and 7 bases had no gene match. The CDR3 DNA follows: TGTGCCAGCAGGCACGGTGGGACAGGGAACACTGAAGCTTTCTTT. This encodes CASRHGGTGNTEAFF. The whole variable domain, filled in from reference TRBV28 and TRBJ1-1, reads DVKVTQSSRYLVKRTGEKVFLECVQDMDHENMFWYRQDPGLGLRLIYFSYDVKMKEKGDIPEGYSVSREKKERFSLILESASTNQTSMYLCASRHGGTGNTEAFFGQGTRLTVV.

Many counts were recorded for this clonotype. V usage is TRBV7-2 and J usage is TRBJ1-1, with D perhaps matching TRBD1 (5 bases). The CDR3 sequence is 14 residues long. CDR1 and CDR2 (germline): SGHTA, FQGNSA. The V and J ends lost 1 base and 4 bases respectively, with 10 bases between them. The CDR3: CASSLVGGRTEAFF. Here the CDR3 DNA reads TGTGCCAGCAGCTTAGTGGGGGGTCGCACTGAAGCTTTCTTT.

This clonotype was found many times. Written as DNA, the CDR3 is TGTGCCAGCAGTTTAGTGCCGGGAGGCTCCTACGAGCAGTACTTC. Translation: CASSLVPGGSYEQYF. This sequence joins TRBV12-3 or TRBV12-4 and TRBJ2-7; 7 nucleotides align to TRBD2. J lost 0 bases, V lost 1 base, and 3 bases had no gene match. This CDR3 comprises 15 residues.

This clonotype showed up just a few times. The chain links TRBV21-1 to TRBJ2-1; TRBD1, the D gene given by the table, was not confirmed from the DNA. TRBV21-1 is flagged as a pseudogene. The CDR3 spans 13 residues. CDR3 DNA sequence: TGTGCCAGCAGAAAGTGGGGCGGGGATGAGCAGTTCTTC. It specifies CASRKWGGDEQFF.

This clonotype has at least ten counts. The chain recombines TRBV6-2 or TRBV6-3 with TRBJ1-5; perhaps TRBD1 as D (5 bases). From germline, CDR1 is MNHEY and CDR2 SVGEGT. V was trimmed by 5 bases and J by 7 bases, leaving 15 bases between them. CDR3 length equals 14 residues. CDR3 region: CASSTGAGRQPQHF. CDR3 DNA: TGTGCCAGCAGTACCGGGGCTGGGAGACAGCCCCAGCATTTT.

This clonotype was recorded many times. The rearrangement uses TRBV4-1 and TRBJ1-4; 8 nucleotides align to TRBD1. From germline, CDR1 is MGHRA and CDR2 YSYEKL. The CDR3 spans 18 residues. V dropped 0 bases and J dropped 2; count of bases not matched to a gene: 8. CDR3 amino acids: CASSQEPDRADTNEKLFF. The CDR3 DNA reads as TGCGCCAGCAGCCAAGAACCGGACAGGGCTGACACTAATGAAAAACTGTTTTTT.

This clonotype occurred many times. V and J are TRBV28 and TRBJ2-1; D unclear. V gave up 10 bases and J gave up 9 bases, with 10 bases separating them. Germline V gene sequence: CDR1 MDHEN, CDR2 SYDVKM. CDR3 size: 10 residues. CDR3 region: CATHRGEQFF. CDR3 bases: TGTGCCACCCACCGAGGTGAGCAGTTCTTC.

This clonotype has ten or more counts. The chain is built from TRBV18 and TRBJ2-1; D remains unclear. Trimming left V 0 bases short and J 9 bases short, with 6 bases between. The CDR3 has 12 residues. CDR1 is KGHSH, CDR2 LQKENI, per germline. The CDR3 here is CASSPPLSEQFF. The DNA of the CDR3 is TGTGCCAGCTCACCACCGCTCTCTGAGCAGTTCTTC. Together with reference TRBV18 and TRBJ2-1, the CDR3 gives the full variable domain: NAGVMQNPRHLVRRRGQEARLRCSPMKGHSHVYWYRQLPEEGLKFMVYLQKENIIDESGMPKERFSAEFPKEGPSILRIQQVVRGDSAAYFCASSPPLSEQFFGPGTRLTVL.

This clonotype was found many times. The genes are TRBV4-1 and TRBJ2-7; 8 nucleotides agree with TRBD2. J lost 1 base, V lost 6 bases, and 11 bases had no gene match. From germline, CDR1 is MGHRA and CDR2 YSYEKL. The CDR3 consists of 16 residues. The CDR3 DNA reads TGCGCCAGCAGTCAAACTAGCGGAGGGGTTTCCTACGAGCAGTACTTC. Translated: CASSQTSGGVSYEQYF.

This clonotype was detected many times. V and J are TRBV28 and TRBJ1-6; D gene ambiguous. Germline V gives CDR1 MDHEN, CDR2 SYDVKM. The CDR3 runs 15 residues. Trimming took 4 bases from V and 4 from J, leaving 11 bases between them. The chain's CDR3 is CASSSPAAYNSPLHF. DNA for the CDR3: TGTGCCAGCAGTTCCCCCGCGGCGTATAATTCACCCCTCCACTTT.

In this sample, this clonotype turned up a few times. The CDR3 DNA sequence: TGTGCCAGCAGCCAAGAGGTAGCGGGAGGGCCGATCAATGAGCAGTTCTTC. Amino acids: CASSQEVAGGPINEQFF. The J gene is TRBJ2-1, the V gene TRBV4-2, with 11 bases that match TRBD2. The CDR3 spans 17 residues. CDR1 is LGHNA, CDR2 YNFKEQ, per germline. V trimming: 0 bases; J trimming: 6 bases; junction bases outside the gene matches: 7.

At least ten counts were recorded for this clonotype. No DNA is shown, since the ends of the CDR3 on it are uncertain; the CDR3 is the one TCRdb lists. This chain connects TRBV29-1 to TRBJ2-1; the listed D gene, TRBD1, was not tested against the DNA. The germline gives CDR1 SQVTM, CDR2 ANQGSEA. Counting both end residues, the CDR3 totals 12 amino acids. This CDR3 reads CSVEVGGGSPLF.

This rearrangement joins TRBV2 to TRBJ2-1; D gene uncertain. V lost 4 bases to trimming and J lost 8 bases, with 3 bases between them. The CDR3 is 10 amino acids. From germline, CDR1 is SNHLY and CDR2 FYNNEI. The CDR3 nucleotides read TGTGCCAGCAGTGTATATGAGCAGTTCTTC. Its translation is CASSVYEQFF.

This clonotype has a count of ten or more. The V and J genes are TRBV25-1 and TRBJ2-7, with TRBD2 identical over 7 bases. The CDR3 length is 12 residues. J lost 4 bases, V lost 3 bases, and 0 bases had no gene match. Germline lookup yields CDR1 MGHDK and CDR2 SYGVNS. This CDR3 reads CASSEGGYEQYF. DNA for the CDR3: TGTGCCAGCAGTGAGGGAGGGTACGAGCAGTACTTC.

This clonotype was picked up many times. The rearrangement links TRBV24-1 to TRBJ2-3; D might be TRBD1 (6 bases). The CDR3 has 14 amino acids. V lost 2 bases, J lost 4 bases, and 9 bases lay in between. The germline V gene encodes CDR1 KGHDR and CDR2 SFDVKD. The CDR3, as DNA: TGTGCCACCAGTGATTGGACAGAAGCAGATACGCAGTATTTT. Its translation: CATSDWTEADTQYF.

This chain uses TRBV7-9 with TRBJ1-4; D possibly corresponds to TRBD1 (5 bases). The length of the CDR3 is 15 residues. Per germline, CDR1 SEHNR and CDR2 FQNEAQ (reference sequence). V gave up 1 base and J gave up 8 bases, with 14 bases separating them. Written as DNA, the CDR3 is TGTGCCAGCAGCTTAGATCGGGGGGTCGGCGAAAAACTGTTTTTT. Its protein product is CASSLDRGVGEKLFF.

This clonotype was counted at least ten times. The chain combines TRBV4-2 with TRBJ1-1; maybe TRBD1 (6 bases). Trimming removed 0 bases at V and 3 bases at J, with 14 bases between. There are 16 residues in the CDR3. The germline V gene encodes CDR1 LGHNA and CDR2 YNFKEQ. The CDR3 loop reads CASSQDKGDYDTEAFF. DNA of the CDR3: TGTGCCAGCAGCCAAGATAAGGGGGATTACGACACTGAAGCTTTCTTT.

This clonotype was detected many times. The chain joins TRBV9 to TRBJ2-1, with TRBD2 matching 9 bases. The CDR3 runs 15 residues. The V and J ends lost 0 bases and 8 bases, in that order; junction bases with no gene match: 6. Germline assignment: CDR1 SGDLS and CDR2 YYNGEE. The CDR3 reads CASSVGISGSDEQFF. The CDR3 coding sequence is TGTGCCAGCAGCGTAGGTATTAGCGGGAGCGATGAGCAGTTCTTC.

This clonotype has ten or more counts. V is TRBV27 and J is TRBJ1-1; 9 positions match TRBD1. Germline CDR1 reads MNHEY; CDR2 reads SMNVEV (reference sequence). The junction had 4 bases not matched to a gene; V was cut back by 3 bases and J by 2 bases. The CDR3 runs 15 residues. The CDR3 nucleotides read TGTGCCAGCAGTTTGACAGGGGGTCTTAACACTGAAGCTTTCTTT. Translating gives CASSLTGGLNTEAFF.